This T cell receptor (beta chain) was documented in a study of early stage breast cancer tumors (TCRdb year 2017). Broadly, across the study: Of the 15 to 20 invasive breast tumors, 12 to 13 were found to be estrogen receptor-positive, progesterone receptor-positive and HER2-negative. Of the roughly twelve ER+/PR+/HER2- tumors, eight were classified as invasive ductal carcinomas and four as invasive lobular carcinomas. On average, each sample got around 10-fold read coverage. A total of 2.7 million or so templates, representing 1,097,674 unique clonotypes, were detected across all samples. Overall results and qualifications from the work: Compared with adjacent normal breast tissue, tumors had approximately 2.5-fold higher T cell density and higher clonality. Repertoires from blood and normal breast were more alike than repertoires from blood and tumor, and in about 90% of the 16 patients, comparing each tissue with blood separated tumor from normal. Enriched TCRB sequences shared across patients were found to be mostly commonly generated sequences that were unlikely to play an important role in the tumor microenvironment. Chain pairing and functional markers such as CD4, CD8 and FOXP3 were missed by bulk genomic DNA sequencing of unsorted cells. Because the cohort was small, a breakdown by tumor subtype could not be done.

Every sample was amplified as two independent genomic DNA replicates, using roughly 0.45 ug for blood and roughly 1.6 ug for tumor or normal breast. Following the manufacturer's instructions, the ImmunoSeq Intro kit was used to carry out TCRB sequencing on genomic DNA. Multiplex PCR was run for around 30 cycles using proprietary primers and spike-in control sequences for absolute quantification. An 87-bp fragment spanning the CDR3 and flanking V and J genes was sequenced with single-end 150-bp reads. Each lane of an Illumina MiSeq running version 3.0 chemistry carried seven multiplexed samples, with two replicates apiece. Under the source paper's analysis protocol: The vendor's proprietary pipeline handled the raw data processing, merging both replicates into a single result for each sample. A clonotype was defined as productive rearrangements that share the same V-gene family, CDR3 amino acid sequence and J-gene segment. Clonality was computed as 1 minus the normalized Shannon entropy (Pielou evenness) of TCRB abundances. T cell density was estimated by dividing total templates by the number of input cells inferred from the DNA input amount. Recon was used with default parameters to estimate total repertoire diversity and clonality. Tumor-enriched clonotypes were defined as having over 0.1% abundance in tumor and at least 32-fold higher abundance than in normal breast. TCRdb limited this immuneACCESS table to in-frame rearrangements with V and J called. A share of clones is missing; checked studies link under half to unresolved V genes, and the rest is unexplained. The V and J calls and the clone size are those of that table, but D and trimming were determined from the DNA. Recorded for this sample are 50,000 to 65,000 clones; approximately 90% of them occurred a single time. The ten largest clones take up less than 5% of the sample.

The CDR3 goes from the cysteine to the phenylalanine over 17 residues. Only the CDR3 region is kept as DNA, spanning 51 bases read in frame from base 1. The germline V gene provides CDR1 SGDLS and CDR2 YYNGEE. Cut back by 4 bases and 0 bases, the V and J ends lie 20 bases apart. In regard to this clone: No antigen is known for it. Per-nucleotide qualities are absent, and no much larger clonotype sits a single base away.

The study profiled bulk TCR beta-chain repertoires in matched peripheral blood, tumor and adjacent normal breast tissue taken from about 15 patients with early-stage breast cancer. Before surgery, whole blood (about 5-11 mL) was collected into EDTA tubes and processed within 2 hours. Ficoll-Paque centrifugation in SepMate-50 tubes was used to isolate peripheral blood mononuclear cells. PBMCs were cryopreserved in aliquots of roughly 1.9 to 4.5 million cells in about 90% FBS with around 10% DMSO and kept in liquid nitrogen. The Qiagen AllPrep DNA/RNA Mini kit was used for genomic DNA extraction. The material sequenced was blood. The rearranged chain carries TRBV9 and TRBJ2-7; D gene: possibly TRBD2, on 5 matching bases. This sequence originates from a person aged 65 to 85 with breast cancer. The DNA sequence follows: TGTGCCAGCAGCCCCGCCGTTGGAGGCCCGAGCTCCTACGAGCAGTACTTC. This translates into CASSPAVGGPSSYEQYF.